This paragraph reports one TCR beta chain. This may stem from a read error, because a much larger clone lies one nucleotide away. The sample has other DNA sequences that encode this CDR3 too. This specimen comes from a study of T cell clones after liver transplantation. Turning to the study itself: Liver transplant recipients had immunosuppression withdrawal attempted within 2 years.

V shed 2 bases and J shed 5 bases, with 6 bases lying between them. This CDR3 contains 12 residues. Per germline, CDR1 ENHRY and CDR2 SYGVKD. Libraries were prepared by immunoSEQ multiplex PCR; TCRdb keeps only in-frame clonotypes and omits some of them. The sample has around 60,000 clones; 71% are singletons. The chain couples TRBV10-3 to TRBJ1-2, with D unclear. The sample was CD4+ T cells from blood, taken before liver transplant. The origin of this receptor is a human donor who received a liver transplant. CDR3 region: CAISEQFYGYTF. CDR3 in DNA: TGTGCCATCAGTGAGCAGTTTTATGGCTACACCTTC.